This T cell receptor (beta chain) was sequenced in a study of cytomegalovirus exposure and HLA in healthy donors. Study as a whole: Genetic ancestry analysis placed more than 80% of the roughly 400 donors that were genotyped in the Caucasian-associated cluster.

Study-level points and caveats: The CMV antigen specificity of three CMV-associated chains was confirmed through in vitro analysis. The availability of immune exposure information extended only to CMV serostatus.

PCR involved 60 Vbeta and 13 Jbeta primers. Some clones are missing from TCRdb's copy, which holds only in-frame ones; the method was immunoSEQ multiplex PCR. The top ten clones hold 0.77% of a sample with fewer than 200,000 clones, about four fifths of them seen once. Concerning this clone itself: Its antigen remains unknown.

CDR3 length: 15 amino acids. The V end was cut by 4 bases, the J end by 0 bases, with 13 bases between. Per germline, CDR1 SGDLS and CDR2 YYNGEE. Sequencing was performed on PBMCs. The receptor comes from a woman younger than 30 in good health and CMV-seronegative. The V and J genes are TRBV9 and TRBJ1-1, with no clear D. The CDR3, as DNA: TGTGCCAGCAGCTCACGGACGGGGATGAACACTGAAGCTTTCTTT. It encodes CASSSRTGMNTEAFF.